The clone carrying this TCR beta chain was seen ten or more times. This record belongs to a study of blood T cells in healthy people across ages. The V segment lost 6 bases and the J segment 3 bases; nucleotides outside the gene matches: 2. The CDR3 length is 14 residues. Germline V gene data show CDR1 as MGHDK and CDR2 as SYGVNS. For the second PCR, which ran for about 6 to 11 cycles, a sample-barcoded 5' primer and a J-beta primer mix were used. TCRdb used MiXCR to reprocess the 5' RACE reads, holding one entry per CDR3 protein. This table holds roughly 900,000 distinct CDR3 sequences, around 30% found once. Each individual donor underwent a draw of roughly 10 milliliters of peripheral blood.

The receptor was derived from a woman of 80 years or more in good health. The genes are TRBV25-1 and TRBJ2-1; 10 bases are a match to TRBD2. Sequences were obtained from blood. The CDR3 DNA is TGTGCCAGCAGCCTAGCGGGGGTCTACAATGAGCAGTTCTTC. This sequence encodes CASSLAGVYNEQFF.